The present entry profiles one T cell receptor beta chain with its context. This sample is drawn from a study of shared clonotypes between healthy human individuals. When replicate PCRs were run on sorted subsets, they used around 200 ng DNA, some 30,000 T cell genomes. TCRdb keeps only in-frame clones here, not all; method: immunoSEQ multiplex PCR. The repertoire includes roughly 2.6 million clones, 90% to 95% of them detected once, and roughly 0.15% sits in the top ten. Germline V gene sequence: CDR1 LGHNA, CDR2 YNFKEQ. The CDR3 sequence is 18 residues long. The J segment lost 2 bases and the V segment lost 0 bases, leaving 11 bases of the junction unmatched.

The chain links TRBV4-2 to TRBJ2-7; TRBD2 agrees at 9 bases. Sequencing was carried out using naive CD4+ T cells sorted from blood. Documented subset: CD45RA+ positively selected. This sequence was found in a man between 18 and 35 years old in good health. CDR3 loop: CASSQDFSGSWGAYEQYF. In DNA form, the CDR3 reads TGTGCCAGCAGCCAAGATTTTAGCGGGAGCTGGGGGGCCTACGAGCAGTACTTC.